This entry is about one T cell receptor beta chain. The record originates from a study of blood T cell repertoires in COVID-19. Using immunoSEQ multiplex PCR, the repertoire was profiled, and TCRdb retains in-frame clones only, with some absent. The profile shows about 190,000 clones, 70% to 85% of them singletons. The CDR3 consists of 17 residues. V lost 0 bases to trimming and J lost 1 base, with 14 bases between them. The germline gives CDR1 ENHRY, CDR2 SYGVKD. The clonotype was recovered from a woman aged 45-60 years with acute or convalescent COVID-19. The sample taken for sequencing was peripheral blood. The chain is built from TRBV10-3 and TRBJ2-3, with a weak D call TRBD2 (7 bases). The CDR3 nucleotides read TGTGCCATCAGTGAGTCTGTAGGCGGGGGCGGCACAGATACGCAGTATTTT. Translating gives CAISESVGGGGTDTQYF.